The 23 T cell receptor beta chains below come from one sample, sequenced in a study of identical twins. Via MiXCR, TCRdb re-called the 5' RACE reads, giving one row per CDR3 protein. The repertoire holds a few hundred thousand distinct CDR3 sequences, with about a fifth as singletons. The specimen sequenced was naive T cells sorted from blood. The receptors shown here come from a man aged 50 or older in good health.

The rearrangement joins TRBV7-6 to TRBJ2-5; D tentatively reads TRBD1 or TRBD2 (5 bases each). The CDR3 has 15 residues. Per germline, CDR1 SGHVS and CDR2 FNYEAQ. The V gene lost 1 base and the J gene lost 1 base, with 10 bases spanning the gap. The CDR3 sequence is CASSLESGPQETQYF. CDR3 coding DNA: TGTGCCAGCAGCTTAGAGTCGGGGCCCCAAGAGACCCAGTACTTC.

This clonotype appeared many times. The chain employs TRBV29-1 and TRBJ2-1; TRBD2 might be the D (6 bases). Germline values: CDR1 SQVTM, CDR2 ANQGSEA. The length of the CDR3 is 11 residues. V was clipped by 6 bases and J by 10 bases, with 13 bases between them. In nucleotides, the CDR3 is TGCAGCGTGCGGGATGCTTTAGAGCAGTTCTTC. This encodes CSVRDALEQFF.

This clonotype was seen repeatedly, ten times or more. The rearrangement joins TRBV7-9 to TRBJ2-3, with D perhaps TRBD1 or TRBD2 (5 bases each). Germline CDR1 SEHNR, CDR2 FQNEAQ (reference sequence). The V and J ends lost 5 bases and 1 base respectively, with 16 bases between them. This CDR3 is built from 16 residues. This chain's CDR3 is CASSPPGTRRTDTQYF. Written as DNA, the CDR3 is TGTGCCAGCAGCCCTCCAGGGACCCGACGCACAGATACGCAGTATTTT.

This clonotype was picked up many times. V usage is TRBV10-3 and J usage is TRBJ2-1; TRBD1 aligns across 9 bases. Per the germline V gene, CDR1 is ENHRY and CDR2 is SYGVKD. J gave up 7 bases and V 3 bases, and 10 bases lay outside the gene matches. The CDR3 consists of 16 residues. This CDR3 reads CAISEKDRDRVNEQFF. DNA for the CDR3: TGTGCCATCAGTGAAAAGGACCGGGACAGGGTGAATGAGCAGTTCTTC.

This clonotype has at least ten counts. This chain connects TRBV29-1 to TRBJ1-2; weak D call: TRBD1 (6 bases). The CDR3 is made up of 13 amino acids. CDR1 is SQVTM, CDR2 ANQGSEA, per germline. V dropped 5 bases and J dropped 4 bases, with 14 bases sitting between them. The CDR3 region is CSVSTGTTYGYTF. CDR3 nucleotides: TGCAGCGTTAGCACCGGGACAACCTATGGCTACACCTTC.

This clonotype was seen ten or more times. V is TRBV7-2 and J is TRBJ2-5, with TRBD2 identical over 12 bases. CDR3 size: 14 residues. With 6 bases clipped from V and 1 base from J, the junction kept 0 bases outside the gene matches. From germline, CDR1 is SGHTA and CDR2 FQGNSA. The CDR3 coding sequence is TGTGCCAGCAGGACTAGCGGGGGCCAAGAGACCCAGTACTTC. This translates into CASRTSGGQETQYF. Filled out from reference TRBV7-2 and TRBJ2-5, the complete variable domain reads GAGVSQSPSNKVTEKGKDVELRCDPISGHTALYWYRQSLGQGLEFLIYFQGNSAPDKSGLPSDRFSAERTGGSVSTLTIQRTQQEDSAVYLCASRTSGGQETQYFGPGTRLLVL.

The V and J genes are TRBV7-2 and TRBJ2-7, with no clear D. Germline CDR1 SGHTA, CDR2 FQGNSA. Trimming took off 4 bases at V and 6 bases at J, with 10 bases between the two ends. This CDR3 contains 12 residues. The CDR3 region has the DNA TGTGCCAGCAGCTACGAGAGGCGCGAGCAGTACTTC. Translated: CASSYERREQYF.

Many counts were recorded for this clonotype. The chain carries TRBV6-5 and TRBJ2-3; D perhaps matches TRBD1 (5 bases). The germline V gene has CDR1 MNHEY and CDR2 SVGAGI. CDR3 length: 16 amino acids. The V end lost 0 bases, the J end lost 5 bases, and 15 bases lay between the germline ends. CDR3 in DNA: TGTGCCAGCAGTTACTCGAATGGGGCTCCAATAGATACGCAGTATTTT. Protein product: CASSYSNGAPIDTQYF.

This clonotype was found a few times. V and J are TRBV6-5 and TRBJ2-7, with unresolved D. Germline V gene sequence: CDR1 MNHEY, CDR2 SVGAGI. The CDR3 covers 15 residues. Trimming pared 2 bases from V and 3 bases from J, leaving 14 bases between. The CDR3 sequence is CASSYLSSRGYEQYF. The CDR3 nucleotides read TGTGCCAGCAGTTACCTATCGTCACGCGGCTACGAGCAGTACTTC.

This clonotype has a count of ten or more. The gene calls are TRBV4-2 and TRBJ2-5, with D unclear. V was cut by 1 base and J by 3 bases, with 9 bases left in between. The CDR3 spans 14 residues. Germline lookup yields CDR1 LGHNA and CDR2 YNFKEQ. The CDR3 loop is CASSQVGSEETQYF. As DNA, the CDR3 is TGTGCCAGCAGCCAAGTCGGGTCAGAAGAGACCCAGTACTTC.

In its sample, this clonotype was seen a few times. V usage is TRBV12-3 or TRBV12-4 and J usage is TRBJ2-1, with D perhaps TRBD1 or TRBD2 (5 bases each). The CDR3 is 13 residues long. V lost 6 bases to trimming and J lost 7 bases, with 13 bases between them. Here the CDR3 DNA reads TGTGCCAGCAGCCCTCGGGACGCGAATGAGCAGTTCTTC. This encodes CASSPRDANEQFF.

This clonotype was picked up a small number of times. V gene TRBV11-1 combines with J gene TRBJ2-4; possible D gene TRBD1, 6 bases. The CDR3 length is 19 residues. Germline values: CDR1 SGHAT, CDR2 FQDESV (reference sequence). Trimming removed 3 bases at V and 0 bases at J, with 21 bases between. The CDR3 sequence is CASSFRQEEPSLAKNIQYF. The CDR3 region has the DNA TGTGCCAGCAGCTTTCGACAGGAGGAGCCCTCCCTAGCCAAAAACATTCAGTACTTC.

This clonotype was seen once. The chain has TRBV10-3 and TRBJ1-2; perhaps TRBD1 as D (5 bases). This CDR3 is built from 11 residues. V was trimmed by 10 bases and J by 4 bases, leaving 10 bases between them. Germline V CDR1 and CDR2: ENHRY, SYGVKD. Here the CDR3 reads CASRTGYGYTF. The CDR3 DNA is TGTGCCAGCCGAACAGGCTATGGCTACACCTTC.

CDR3 bases: TGTGCCACCTCACTAGGGGACTACGAGCAGTACTTC. It translates to CATSLGDYEQYF. The V call is TRBV11-2, the J call TRBJ2-7, with D possibly called TRBD1 or TRBD2 (5 bases each). CDR3 length: 12 residues. The germline V and J ends were trimmed by 10 bases and 3 bases, with 13 bases remaining between them. CDR1 is SGHAT and CDR2 is FQNNGV in the germline V gene.

A few counts support this clonotype. The rearrangement links TRBV19 to TRBJ1-1; a weak D match, TRBD1 (6 bases). Germline V gene lookup returns CDR1 LNHDA and CDR2 SQIVND (reference sequence). This CDR3 has 16 residues. Trimming took 3 bases from V and 2 from J, leaving 16 bases between them. The CDR3 region is CASSIRDTASNTEAFF. In DNA, the CDR3 is TGTGCCAGTAGTATCCGGGACACTGCTTCTAACACTGAAGCTTTCTTT. Full variable domain (missing parts from reference TRBV19 and TRBJ1-1): DGGITQSPKYLFRKEGQNVTLSCEQNLNHDAMYWYRQDPGQGLRLIYYSQIVNDFQKGDIAEGYSVSREKKESFPLTVTSAQKNPTAFYLCASSIRDTASNTEAFFGQGTRLTVV.

The chain combines TRBV9 with TRBJ2-5; TRBD2 agrees at 9 bases. V lost 0 bases and J lost 3; bases outside the gene matches: 6. The germline CDR1 and CDR2 sequences are SGDLS and YYNGEE. The CDR3 covers 16 residues. This CDR3 is CASSVDSGRLEETQYF. CDR3 DNA: TGTGCCAGCAGCGTAGATAGCGGGAGACTTGAAGAGACCCAGTACTTC.

CDR3 loop: CASSVGLLSYEQYF. The CDR3 nucleotides read TGTGCCAGCAGCGTGGGACTCCTATCCTACGAGCAGTACTTC. The V gene is TRBV13, the J gene TRBJ2-7, with D tentatively TRBD2 (6 bases). The CDR3 length is 14 residues. V lost 5 bases to trimming and J lost 1 base, with 12 bases between them. Germline loops: CDR1 PRHDT, CDR2 FYEKMQ (reference sequence).

This clonotype appeared many times. The chain carries TRBV20-1 and TRBJ2-2; D is uncertain. With 0 bases removed from V and 8 bases from J, the gap between germline ends came to 16 bases. This CDR3 is built from 15 residues. Germline V gives CDR1 DFQATT, CDR2 SNEGSKA (reference sequence). In DNA, the CDR3 is TGCAGTGCTAGAGAGCCTACCGGGTCTCGGGGGGAGCTGTTTTTT. Amino acids: CSAREPTGSRGELFF.

The chain joins TRBV6-1 to TRBJ1-5, with D unresolved. CDR1 is MNHNS, CDR2 SASEGT, per germline. The CDR3 contains 16 residues. V was trimmed by 4 bases and J by 1 base, leaving 14 bases between them. Here the CDR3 reads CASSVMGWESNQPQHF. CDR3 sequence (DNA): TGTGCCAGCAGTGTCATGGGATGGGAAAGCAATCAGCCCCAGCATTTT.

This clonotype has more than one count but fewer than ten. The rearrangement links TRBV20-1 to TRBJ2-1; 11 positions agree with TRBD2. Per germline, CDR1 DFQATT and CDR2 SNEGSKA (reference sequence). CDR3 length equals 16 residues. The V segment lost 1 base and the J segment 3 bases; nucleotides outside the gene matches: 5. The CDR3 DNA reads as TGCAGTGCTAGAGGGGGACTAGCGGTGAACTACAATGAGCAGTTCTTC. The encoded protein is CSARGGLAVNYNEQFF.

This clonotype was detected ten times or more. One end of the junction varies from germline; a read error may be responsible. V gene TRBV29-1 combines with J gene TRBJ1-1; D may be TRBD1 (6 bases). The length of the CDR3 is 11 residues. CDR1 SQVTM and CDR2 ANQGSEA come from the germline V gene. The CDR3 DNA sequence: TGTTGTGGGGGCAAGGACACTGAAGCTTTCTTT. It yields the protein CCGGKDTEAFF.

The chain uses TRBV6-2 or TRBV6-3 and TRBJ2-7; tentatively, D is TRBD2 (6 bases). Deletions cut 0 bases from V and 4 bases from J, with 10 bases between. This CDR3 contains 14 residues. The germline CDR1 and CDR2 sequences are MNHEY and SVGEGT. DNA for the CDR3: TGTGCCAGCAGTTACTCAGGCGGGATGTACGAGCAGTACTTC. This gives the protein CASSYSGGMYEQYF.

This clonotype occurred once. A read error may explain this, as a much larger clone is one base away. The chain employs TRBV12-3 or TRBV12-4 and TRBJ1-5, with 10 bases that match TRBD1. This CDR3 contains 14 residues. CDR3 nucleotides: TGTGCCAGCAGGGGGACAGGGGCCCTTCAGCCCCAGAATTTT. The encoded protein is CASRGTGALQPQNF.